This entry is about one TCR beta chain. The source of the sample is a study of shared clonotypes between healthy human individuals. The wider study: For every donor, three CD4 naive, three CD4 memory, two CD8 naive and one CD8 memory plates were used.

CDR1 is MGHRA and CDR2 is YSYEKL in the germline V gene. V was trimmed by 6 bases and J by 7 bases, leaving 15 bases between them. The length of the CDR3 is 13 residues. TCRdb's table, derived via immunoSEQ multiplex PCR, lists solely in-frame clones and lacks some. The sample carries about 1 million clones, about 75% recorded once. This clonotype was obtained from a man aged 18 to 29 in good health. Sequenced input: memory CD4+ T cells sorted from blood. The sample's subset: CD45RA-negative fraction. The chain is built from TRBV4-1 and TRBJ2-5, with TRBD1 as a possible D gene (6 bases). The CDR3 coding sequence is TGCGCCAGCAGTCCTACAGGGTCGGGGACCCAGTACTTC. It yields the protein CASSPTGSGTQYF.